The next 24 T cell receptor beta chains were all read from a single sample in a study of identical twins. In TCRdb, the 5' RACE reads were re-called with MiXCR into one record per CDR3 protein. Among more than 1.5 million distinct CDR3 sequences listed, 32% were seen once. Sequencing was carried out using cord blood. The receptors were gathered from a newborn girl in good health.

The CDR3 region is CAWTSGANQPQHF. The CDR3 DNA sequence: TGTGCCTGGACGAGCGGCGCCAATCAGCCCCAGCATTTT. The rearrangement uses TRBV30 and TRBJ1-5; D remains unclear. The CDR3 runs 13 residues. Trimming left V 4 bases short and J 3 bases short, with 10 bases between. CDR1 and CDR2 from the germline V gene are GTSNPN and SVGIG (reference sequence). Complete variable domain (other parts from reference TRBV30 and TRBJ1-5): SQTIHQWPATLVQPVGSPLSLECTVEGTSNPNLYWYRQAAGRGLQLLFYSVGIGQISSEVPQNLSASRPQDRQFILSSKKLLLSDSGFYLCAWTSGANQPQHFGDGTRLSIL.

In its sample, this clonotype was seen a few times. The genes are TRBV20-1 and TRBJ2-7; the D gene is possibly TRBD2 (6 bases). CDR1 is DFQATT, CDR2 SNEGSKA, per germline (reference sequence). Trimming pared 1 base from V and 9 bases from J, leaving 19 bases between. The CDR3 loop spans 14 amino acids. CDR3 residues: CSARGLVPLSSQYF. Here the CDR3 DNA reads TGCAGTGCTAGAGGACTAGTTCCCTTGTCCTCGCAGTACTTC.

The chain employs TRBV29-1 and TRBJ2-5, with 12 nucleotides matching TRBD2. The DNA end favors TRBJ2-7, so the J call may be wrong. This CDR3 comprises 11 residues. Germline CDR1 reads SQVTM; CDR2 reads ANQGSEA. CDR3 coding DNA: TGCGGGGGACTAGCGGGCTACGAGCAGTACTTC. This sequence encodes CGGLAGYEQYF.

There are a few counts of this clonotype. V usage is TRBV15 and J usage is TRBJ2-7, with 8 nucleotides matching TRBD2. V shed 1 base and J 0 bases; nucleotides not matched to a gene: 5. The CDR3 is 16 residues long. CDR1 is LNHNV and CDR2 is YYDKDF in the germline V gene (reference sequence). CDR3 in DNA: TGTGCCACCAGCAGAGCCAGGGGACTAGACTCCTACGAGCAGTACTTC. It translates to CATSRARGLDSYEQYF.

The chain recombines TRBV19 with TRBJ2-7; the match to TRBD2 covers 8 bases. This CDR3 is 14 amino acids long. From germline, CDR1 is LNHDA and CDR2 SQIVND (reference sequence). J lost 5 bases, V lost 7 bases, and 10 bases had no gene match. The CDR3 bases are TGTGCCAGTATAGTAAGCGGGAGAGTCCACGAGCAGTACTTC. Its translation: CASIVSGRVHEQYF.

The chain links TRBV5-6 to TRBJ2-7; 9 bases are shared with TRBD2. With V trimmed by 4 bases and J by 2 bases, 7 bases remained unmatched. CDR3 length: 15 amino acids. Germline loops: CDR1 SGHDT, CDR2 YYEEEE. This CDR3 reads CASSLWTSATYEQYF. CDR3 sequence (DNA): TGTGCCAGCAGCCTATGGACTAGCGCAACCTACGAGCAGTACTTC.

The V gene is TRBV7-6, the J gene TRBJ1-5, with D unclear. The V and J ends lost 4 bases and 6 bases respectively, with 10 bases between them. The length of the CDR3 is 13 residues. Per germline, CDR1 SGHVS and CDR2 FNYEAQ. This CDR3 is CASSSATGQPQHF. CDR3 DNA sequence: TGTGCCAGCAGCTCGGCTACGGGTCAGCCCCAGCATTTT.

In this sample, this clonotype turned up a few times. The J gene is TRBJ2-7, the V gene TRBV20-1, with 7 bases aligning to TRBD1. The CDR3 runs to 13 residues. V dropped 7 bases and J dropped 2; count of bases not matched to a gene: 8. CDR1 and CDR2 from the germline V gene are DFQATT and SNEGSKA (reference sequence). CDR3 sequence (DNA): TGCAGTGTTAAAACAGGACAGGCCTACGAGCAGTACTTC. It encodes CSVKTGQAYEQYF.

CDR3 DNA sequence: TGTGCCAGCAGTCAGAATGACAGGGGACCCTACAATGAGCAGTTCTTC. Translated, it gives CASSQNDRGPYNEQFF. V and J are TRBV28 and TRBJ2-1, with 8 bases identical to TRBD1. The CDR3 totals 16 residues. The junction had 8 bases not matched to a gene; V was cut back by 5 bases and J by 2 bases. Germline V gene sequence: CDR1 MDHEN, CDR2 SYDVKM.

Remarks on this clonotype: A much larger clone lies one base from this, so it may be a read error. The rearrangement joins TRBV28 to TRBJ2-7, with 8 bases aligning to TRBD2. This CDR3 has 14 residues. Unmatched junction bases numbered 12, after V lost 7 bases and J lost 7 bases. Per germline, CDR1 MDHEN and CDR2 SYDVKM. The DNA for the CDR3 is TGTGCCAGCATTGGGACTAGTGGGTACAATGAGCAGTACTTC. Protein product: CASIGTSGYNEQYF. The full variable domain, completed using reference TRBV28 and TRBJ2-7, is DVKVTQSSRYLVKRTGEKVFLECVQDMDHENMFWYRQDPGLGLRLIYFSYDVKMKEKGDIPEGYSVSREKKERFSLILESASTNQTSMYLCASIGTSGYNEQYFGPGTRLTVT.

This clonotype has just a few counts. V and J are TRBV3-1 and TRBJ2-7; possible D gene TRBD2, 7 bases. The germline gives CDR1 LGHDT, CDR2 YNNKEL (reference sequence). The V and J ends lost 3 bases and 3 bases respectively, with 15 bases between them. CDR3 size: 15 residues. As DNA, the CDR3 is TGTGCCAGCAGCCAGGAGGGGGGGGGGTACTACGAGCAGTACTTC. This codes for CASSQEGGGYYEQYF.

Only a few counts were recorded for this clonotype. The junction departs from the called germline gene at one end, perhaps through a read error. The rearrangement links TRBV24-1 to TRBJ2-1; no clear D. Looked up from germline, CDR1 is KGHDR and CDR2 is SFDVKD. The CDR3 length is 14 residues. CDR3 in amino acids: CATSGTDSHNEQFF. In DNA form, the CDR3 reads TGTGCCACCAGTGGAACAGACTCCCACAATGAGCAGTTCTTC.

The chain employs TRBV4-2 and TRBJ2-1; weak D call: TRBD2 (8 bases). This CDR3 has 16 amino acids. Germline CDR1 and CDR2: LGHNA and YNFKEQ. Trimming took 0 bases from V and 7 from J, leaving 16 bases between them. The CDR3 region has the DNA TGTGCCAGCAGCCAAGATAGCGGGACAGTTGAAAATGAGCAGTTCTTC. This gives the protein CASSQDSGTVENEQFF.

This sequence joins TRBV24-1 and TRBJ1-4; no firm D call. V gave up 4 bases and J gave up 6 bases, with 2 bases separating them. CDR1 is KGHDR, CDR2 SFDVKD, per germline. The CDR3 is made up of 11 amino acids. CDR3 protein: CATSEDEKLFF. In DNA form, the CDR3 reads TGTGCCACCAGTGAGGATGAAAAACTGTTTTTT.

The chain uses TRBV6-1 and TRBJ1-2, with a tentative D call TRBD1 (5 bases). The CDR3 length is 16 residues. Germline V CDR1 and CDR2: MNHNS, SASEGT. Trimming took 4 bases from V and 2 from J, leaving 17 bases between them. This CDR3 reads CASSGGGEGRNYGYTF. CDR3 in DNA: TGTGCCAGCAGTGGAGGCGGGGAGGGGAGGAACTATGGCTACACCTTC.

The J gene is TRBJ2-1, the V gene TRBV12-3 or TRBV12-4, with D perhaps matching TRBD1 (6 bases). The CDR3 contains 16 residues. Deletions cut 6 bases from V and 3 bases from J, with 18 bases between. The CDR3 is CASSSFYRVDYNEQFF. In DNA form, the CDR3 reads TGTGCCAGCAGCTCCTTTTACAGGGTGGACTACAATGAGCAGTTCTTC.

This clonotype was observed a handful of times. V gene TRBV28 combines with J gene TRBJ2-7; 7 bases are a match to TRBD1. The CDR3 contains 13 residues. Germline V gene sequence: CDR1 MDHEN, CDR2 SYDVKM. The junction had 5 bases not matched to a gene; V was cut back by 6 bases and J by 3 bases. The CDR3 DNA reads TGTGCCAGCAGGACGGGACAGAACTACGAGCAGTACTTC. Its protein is CASRTGQNYEQYF. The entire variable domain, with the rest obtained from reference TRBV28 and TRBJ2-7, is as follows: DVKVTQSSRYLVKRTGEKVFLECVQDMDHENMFWYRQDPGLGLRLIYFSYDVKMKEKGDIPEGYSVSREKKERFSLILESASTNQTSMYLCASRTGQNYEQYFGPGTRLTVT.

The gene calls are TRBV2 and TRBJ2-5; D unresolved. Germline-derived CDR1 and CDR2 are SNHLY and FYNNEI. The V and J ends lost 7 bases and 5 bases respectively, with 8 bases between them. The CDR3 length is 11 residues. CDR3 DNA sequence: TGTGCCAGCAAGATGAGGGAGACCCAGTACTTC. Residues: CASKMRETQYF.

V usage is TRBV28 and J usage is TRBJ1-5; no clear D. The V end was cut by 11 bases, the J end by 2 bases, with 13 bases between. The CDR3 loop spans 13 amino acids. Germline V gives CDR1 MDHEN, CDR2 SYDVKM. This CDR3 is CASTRPGNQPQHF. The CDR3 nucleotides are TGTGCCTCAACCCGACCGGGCAATCAGCCCCAGCATTTT.

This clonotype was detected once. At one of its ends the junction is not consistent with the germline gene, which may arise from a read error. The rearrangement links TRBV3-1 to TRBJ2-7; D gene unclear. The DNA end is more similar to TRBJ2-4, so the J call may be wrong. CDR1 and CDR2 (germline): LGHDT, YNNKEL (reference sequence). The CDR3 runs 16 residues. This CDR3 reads CAGRPPYPVGKNIQYF. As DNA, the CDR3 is TGTGCCGGCAGGCCGCCGTACCCCGTCGGCAAAAACATTCAGTACTTC.

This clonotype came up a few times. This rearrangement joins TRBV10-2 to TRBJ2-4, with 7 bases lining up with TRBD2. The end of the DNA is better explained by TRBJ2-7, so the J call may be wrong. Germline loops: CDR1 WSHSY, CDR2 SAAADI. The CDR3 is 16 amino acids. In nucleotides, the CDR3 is TGCGCCAGCAGTGAGTCCTCGGGGGGTTGGGCTGGCGAGCAGTACTTC. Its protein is CASSESSGGWAGEQYF.

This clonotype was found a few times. The CDR3 reads CASSNRQSTNEKLFF. CDR3 bases: TGTGCCAGCAGTAACCGACAGTCAACTAATGAAAAACTGTTTTTT. The V and J genes are TRBV27 and TRBJ1-4, with D maybe TRBD1 (5 bases). Germline CDR1 and CDR2: MNHEY and SMNVEV (reference sequence). Trimming shortened V by 5 bases and J by 0 bases, and 10 bases separated the two germline ends. The CDR3 is 15 residues long.

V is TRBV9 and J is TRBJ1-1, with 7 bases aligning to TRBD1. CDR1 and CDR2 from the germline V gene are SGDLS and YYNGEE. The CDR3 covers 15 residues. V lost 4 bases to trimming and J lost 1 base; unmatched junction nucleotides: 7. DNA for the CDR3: TGTGCCAGCAGCCCGATGGACAGGAGGAACACTGAAGCTTTCTTT. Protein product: CASSPMDRRNTEAFF. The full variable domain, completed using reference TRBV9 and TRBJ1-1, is DSGVTQTPKHLITATGQRVTLRCSPRSGDLSVYWYQQSLDQGLQFLIQYYNGEERAKGNILERFSAQQFPDLHSELNLSSLELGDSALYFCASSPMDRRNTEAFFGQGTRLTVV.

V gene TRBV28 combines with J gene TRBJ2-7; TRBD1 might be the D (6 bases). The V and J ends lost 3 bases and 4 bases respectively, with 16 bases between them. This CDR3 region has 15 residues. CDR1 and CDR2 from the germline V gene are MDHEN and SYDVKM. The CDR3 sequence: CASSFLEGGIYEQYF. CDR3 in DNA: TGTGCCAGCAGTTTCCTGGAAGGGGGTATTTACGAGCAGTACTTC.